Presented here are 32 T cell receptor beta chains from one specimen sequenced in a study of CD8 T cells in Susac syndrome (dated by TCRdb to about 2019). Libraries were prepared through the immunoSEQ multiplex PCR assay. RNA was extracted with the RNeasy kit and about 0.45 to 1 ug was reverse transcribed using random hexamers. TCRdb reanalyzed the raw reads on its own, using fastp at Q25 for trimming and MiXCR for clone calling, and kept in-frame beta chains. Rows are combined by CDR3 protein, so each entry shows the most common genes and DNA. Here the sample has approximately 80,000 distinct CDR3 sequences; roughly 95% occur a single time. The biggest ten clones account for about 0.48% of the sample. The sequenced material came from CD8+ T cells from PBMCs. The receptors here all came from a human donor with Susac syndrome.

This chain joins TRBV2 and TRBJ2-5; D perhaps matches TRBD2 (8 bases). CDR1 is SNHLY, CDR2 FYNNEI, per germline. There are 17 residues in the CDR3. V dropped 6 bases and J dropped 5 bases, with 25 bases sitting between them. In DNA, the CDR3 is TGTGCCAGCAGCCAGGGGGGGACTAGAGGCCTCCGTGAGACCCAGTACTTC. Protein: CASSQGGTRGLRETQYF. The entire variable domain, with the rest obtained from reference TRBV2 and TRBJ2-5, is as follows: EPEVTQTPSHQVTQMGQEVILRCVPISNHLYFYWYRQILGQKVEFLVSFYNNEISEKSEIFDDQFSVERPDGSNFTLKIRSTKLEDSAMYFCASSQGGTRGLRETQYFGPGTRLLVL.

The chain recombines TRBV9 with TRBJ2-3; D unclear. The CDR3 sequence is 13 residues long. The germline V and J ends were trimmed by 0 bases and 7 bases, with 9 bases remaining between them. Germline V CDR1 and CDR2: SGDLS, YYNGEE. CDR3: CASSVAELNTQYF. Written as DNA, the CDR3 is TGTGCCAGCAGCGTAGCCGAATTAAATACGCAGTATTTT.

The V and J genes are TRBV7-8 and TRBJ2-7, with TRBD2 matching 11 bases. The CDR3 extends over 14 amino acids. Trimming cost V 5 bases and J 7 bases; bases outside gene matches: 7. Germline V gene data show CDR1 as SGHVS and CDR2 as FQNEAQ. CDR3 DNA: TGTGCCAGCAGCCGGACTAGCGGGTTAGAAGAGCAGTACTTC. Translating it yields CASSRTSGLEEQYF.

The chain links TRBV7-8 to TRBJ2-2; D might be TRBD2 (6 bases). V was clipped by 1 base and J by 4 bases, with 16 bases between them. The germline V gene encodes CDR1 SGHVS and CDR2 FQNEAQ. This CDR3 has 17 residues. The CDR3 region has the DNA TGTGCCAGCAGCTTAGAAGTCGCGGGGCGTGGCACCGGGGAGCTGTTTTTT. Translation: CASSLEVAGRGTGELFF. The full variable domain, with the rest looked up from reference TRBV7-8 and TRBJ2-2, is GAGVSQSPRYKVAKRGQDVALRCDPISGHVSLFWYQQALGQGPEFLTYFQNEAQLDKSGLPSDRFFAERPEGSVSTLKIQRTQQEDSAVYLCASSLEVAGRGTGELFFGEGSRLTVL.

V and J are TRBV29-1 and TRBJ1-1, with D perhaps matching TRBD1 (5 bases). V was pared by 3 bases and J by 2 bases, with 7 bases between. CDR1 SQVTM and CDR2 ANQGSEA come from the germline V gene. The CDR3 runs 12 residues. The CDR3 is CSVDGGNTEAFF. In DNA form, the CDR3 reads TGCAGCGTTGATGGGGGAAACACTGAAGCTTTCTTT.

The chain is built from TRBV4-3 and TRBJ1-1; D ambiguous. The CDR3 length is 13 residues. The V and J ends lost 4 bases and 6 bases respectively, with 12 bases between them. Germline CDR1 reads LGHNA; CDR2 reads YSLEER. For the CDR3, the DNA is TGCGCCAGCAGCCTTGGGGTAAGGGCTGAAGCTTTCTTT. Protein sequence: CASSLGVRAEAFF.

The genes are TRBV7-8 and TRBJ2-3; TRBD1 agrees at 7 bases. J lost 2 bases, V lost 5 bases, and 13 bases had no gene match. Germline lookup yields CDR1 SGHVS and CDR2 FQNEAQ. The CDR3 has 17 residues. The CDR3 nucleotides read TGTGCCAGCAGCGGATTCCGGGACAGACCCTCCACAGATACGCAGTATTTT. Protein sequence: CASSGFRDRPSTDTQYF.

The chain recombines TRBV14 with TRBJ1-1, with D uncertain. The CDR3 extends over 16 amino acids. CDR1 is SGHDN, CDR2 FVKESK, per germline. Deletions cut 1 base from V and 5 bases from J, with 17 bases between. CDR3 amino acids: CASSQGAVRRYTEAFF. The CDR3 DNA sequence: TGTGCCAGCAGCCAAGGGGCAGTCAGGAGGTATACTGAAGCTTTCTTT.

The chain couples TRBV30 to TRBJ1-5, with D perhaps matching TRBD1 (6 bases). Germline V gene data show CDR1 as GTSNPN and CDR2 as SVGIG (reference sequence). Trimming stripped 3 bases from V and 6 bases from J, with 15 bases between. The CDR3 totals 14 residues. The CDR3 nucleotides are TGTGCCTGGAGGTCAACAGGGTACGGTCAGCCCCAGCATTTT. Its protein is CAWRSTGYGQPQHF.

The genes are TRBV7-9 and TRBJ1-1; D ambiguous. The CDR3 is 15 amino acids. In germline, CDR1 is SEHNR, CDR2 FQNEAQ (reference sequence). V shed 5 bases and J shed 0 bases, with 13 bases lying between them. In DNA form, the CDR3 reads TGTGCCAGCAGCCCCTATGGACCGATGAACACTGAAGCTTTCTTT. This translates into CASSPYGPMNTEAFF.

The chain joins TRBV5-6 to TRBJ2-7, with a weak D call TRBD1 (6 bases). Germline CDR1 and CDR2: SGHDT and YYEEEE. CDR3 size: 12 residues. V lost 0 bases to trimming and J lost 6 bases, with 7 bases between them. As DNA, the CDR3 is TGTGCCAGCAGCTTGGGGACAGTCGAGCAGTACTTC. Translation gives CASSLGTVEQYF.

The chain carries TRBV29-1 and TRBJ2-2; no firm D call. Germline V gene lookup returns CDR1 SQVTM and CDR2 ANQGSEA. The V and J ends lost 4 bases and 1 base respectively, with 7 bases between them. There are 13 residues in the CDR3. In DNA form, the CDR3 reads TGCAGCGTTGTCGGAGAGAACACCGGGGAGCTGTTTTTT. Encoded protein: CSVVGENTGELFF.

The V call is TRBV11-2, the J call TRBJ2-4, with 14 nucleotides matching TRBD2. V lost 6 bases to trimming and J lost 1 base; unmatched junction nucleotides: 8. This CDR3 is built from 18 residues. CDR1 and CDR2 from the germline V gene are SGHAT and FQNNGV. The CDR3 loop reads CASRTGTSGGRAKNIQYF. The CDR3 DNA follows: TGTGCCAGCAGAACCGGGACTAGCGGGGGAAGGGCCAAAAACATTCAGTACTTC.

The chain has TRBV9 and TRBJ1-1; D ambiguous. The CDR3 is 15 residues long. Germline CDR1 SGDLS, CDR2 YYNGEE. Deletions cut 0 bases from V and 2 bases from J, with 11 bases between. The DNA of the CDR3 is TGTGCCAGCAGCGTAGGTTCCAGACCTAACACTGAAGCTTTCTTT. It is translated as CASSVGSRPNTEAFF.

The chain joins TRBV27 to TRBJ1-1; D remains ambiguous. CDR3 size: 13 residues. Trimming stripped 6 bases from V and 0 bases from J, with 8 bases between. Germline assignment: CDR1 MNHEY and CDR2 SMNVEV (reference sequence). The CDR3, as DNA: TGTGCCAGCAGGGGCGGTATGAACACTGAAGCTTTCTTT. Translated: CASRGGMNTEAFF.

V and J are TRBV14 and TRBJ1-1; 7 nucleotides line up with TRBD1. After removal of 6 bases from V and 4 bases from J, the junction contained 5 bases not matched to a gene. The CDR3 is made up of 13 amino acids. Per germline, CDR1 SGHDN and CDR2 FVKESK. This CDR3 is CASRSTGRTEAFF. Written as DNA, the CDR3 is TGTGCCAGCAGATCGACAGGGCGCACTGAAGCTTTCTTT. Full variable domain (outside the CDR3, taken from reference TRBV14 and TRBJ1-1): EAGVTQFPSHSVIEKGQTVTLRCDPISGHDNLYWYRRVMGKEIKFLLHFVKESKQDESGMPNNRFLAERTGGTYSTLKVQPAELEDSGVYFCASRSTGRTEAFFGQGTRLTVV.

In its sample, this clonotype was seen a few times. The rearrangement links TRBV29-1 to TRBJ1-2; no reliable D call. V lost 3 bases, J lost 2 bases, and 7 bases lay in between. The CDR3 runs 12 residues. Germline V lookup: CDR1 SQVTM, CDR2 ANQGSEA. The DNA for the CDR3 is TGCAGCGTTGAGGGCAGAAACTATGGCTACACCTTC. This sequence encodes CSVEGRNYGYTF.

This clonotype showed up just once. The gene calls are TRBV9 and TRBJ2-5; D may correspond to TRBD1 or TRBD2 (5 bases each). Germline-derived CDR1 and CDR2 are SGDLS and YYNGEE. Deletions cut 0 bases from V and 2 bases from J, with 11 bases between. The CDR3 consists of 15 residues. The CDR3 spells CASSVGRDLQETQYF. In DNA, the CDR3 is TGTGCCAGCAGCGTAGGTCGGGACCTGCAAGAGACCCAGTACTTC.

The chain carries TRBV9 and TRBJ2-5, with D possibly TRBD2 on 7 matching bases. CDR1 SGDLS and CDR2 YYNGEE come from the germline V gene. The CDR3 runs to 16 residues. The V end lost 4 bases, the J end lost 0 bases, and 16 bases lay between the germline ends. In DNA form, the CDR3 reads TGTGCCAGCAGCTTCCGGGGGGCTACGTACCAAGAGACCCAGTACTTC. It translates to CASSFRGATYQETQYF.

The gene calls are TRBV7-8 and TRBJ2-7; D not certain. The germline V and J ends were trimmed by 2 bases and 0 bases, with 5 bases remaining between them. This CDR3 spans 13 amino acids. Germline V CDR1 and CDR2: SGHVS, FQNEAQ. The CDR3, as DNA: TGTGCCAGCAGCTTACCAAACTCCTACGAGCAGTACTTC. It is translated as CASSLPNSYEQYF. Combining the CDR3 with reference TRBV7-8 and TRBJ2-7 gives the whole variable domain GAGVSQSPRYKVAKRGQDVALRCDPISGHVSLFWYQQALGQGPEFLTYFQNEAQLDKSGLPSDRFFAERPEGSVSTLKIQRTQQEDSAVYLCASSLPNSYEQYFGPGTRLTVT.

This chain connects TRBV10-2 to TRBJ2-1; possibly TRBD2 for D (5 bases). This CDR3 contains 15 residues. Trimming cost V 2 bases and J 4 bases, with 12 bases left between them. Germline CDR1 reads WSHSY; CDR2 reads SAAADI. DNA for the CDR3: TGCGCCAGCAGTGAGAGGGAGCGGCTTTACAATGAGCAGTTCTTC. This codes for CASSERERLYNEQFF.

The chain has TRBV7-2 and TRBJ2-3; either TRBD1 or TRBD2 may fit D (6 bases each). This CDR3 is built from 17 residues. Germline lookup yields CDR1 SGHTA and CDR2 FQGNSA. V gave up 1 base and J gave up 1 base, with 15 bases separating them. The DNA for the CDR3 is TGTGCCAGCAGCTTAGATTCGTGGGGGGCCGGCACAGATACGCAGTATTTT. The encoded protein is CASSLDSWGAGTDTQYF.

The chain combines TRBV28 with TRBJ1-1; the match to TRBD1 covers 7 bases. The CDR3 covers 15 residues. The germline V gene encodes CDR1 MDHEN and CDR2 SYDVKM. V lost 5 bases and J lost 1; bases outside the gene matches: 7. CDR3 coding DNA: TGTGCCAGCAGTCCACTCGACAGGGAGAACACTGAAGCTTTCTTT. Residues: CASSPLDRENTEAFF.

The V and J genes are TRBV27 and TRBJ2-7; D gene uncertain. Germline CDR1 reads MNHEY; CDR2 reads SMNVEV (reference sequence). The ends were cut back, 5 bases at V and 2 bases at J, with 13 bases in the middle. There are 14 residues in the CDR3. CDR3 coding DNA: TGTGCCAGCAGTCGGGCTAGTCGCACCTACGAGCAGTACTTC. This encodes CASSRASRTYEQYF.

V and J are TRBV27 and TRBJ2-3, with D tentatively TRBD1 or TRBD2 (5 bases each). The CDR3 has 16 amino acids. V shed 6 bases and J shed 0 bases, with 16 bases lying between them. The germline CDR1 and CDR2 sequences are MNHEY and SMNVEV (reference sequence). The CDR3 loop is CASSPGGGPSTDTQYF. The CDR3 DNA follows: TGTGCCAGCAGCCCTGGGGGTGGCCCTAGCACAGATACGCAGTATTTT.

J is TRBJ2-7 and V is TRBV5-5; 7 nucleotides line up with TRBD1. Per germline, CDR1 SGHKS and CDR2 YYEKEE (reference sequence). Germline trimming cut 4 bases from V and 3 bases from J; bases unmatched to any gene: 10. This CDR3 has 15 amino acids. The CDR3 reads CASSPGTATGYEQYF. The CDR3 bases are TGTGCCAGCAGCCCCGGGACAGCTACAGGCTACGAGCAGTACTTC.

The chain has TRBV20-1 and TRBJ1-2; 9 positions match TRBD1. Per the germline V gene, CDR1 is DFQATT and CDR2 is SNEGSKA (reference sequence). Trimming cost V 0 bases and J 1 base; bases outside gene matches: 6. The CDR3 has 16 amino acids. CDR3 DNA sequence: TGCAGTGCTAGAGAAAACGGACAGGGGCTTAACTATGGCTACACCTTC. It specifies CSARENGQGLNYGYTF.

The chain links TRBV7-9 to TRBJ2-7, with unresolved D. V lost 3 bases to trimming and J lost 2 bases, with 2 bases between them. This CDR3 has 11 residues. Germline CDR1 SEHNR, CDR2 FQNEAQ (reference sequence). CDR3: CASSFTYEQYF. The CDR3 DNA is TGTGCCAGCAGCTTTACCTACGAGCAGTACTTC.

Only a few counts were recorded for this clonotype. CDR3 region: CSAMGQGAYEQYF. The CDR3 DNA reads TGCAGTGCTATGGGCCAGGGGGCCTACGAGCAGTACTTC. V is TRBV20-1 and J is TRBJ2-7, with 7 nucleotides matching TRBD1. V was pared by 4 bases and J by 2 bases, with 5 bases of the junction left unmatched. The germline CDR1 and CDR2 sequences are DFQATT and SNEGSKA (reference sequence). The length of the CDR3 is 13 residues.

The chain has TRBV12-3 or TRBV12-4 and TRBJ1-1, with 7 bases lining up with TRBD1. The ends lost 5 bases at V and 5 bases at J; junction bases unmatched: 11. The CDR3 length is 15 residues. The CDR3 loop reads CASSPSTGDGTEAFF. The CDR3 DNA is TGTGCCAGCAGTCCGTCAACAGGGGATGGAACTGAAGCTTTCTTT.

The chain is built from TRBV27 and TRBJ2-7; 7 nucleotides line up with TRBD1. CDR1 is MNHEY and CDR2 is SMNVEV in the germline V gene (reference sequence). V shed 4 bases and J 3 bases; nucleotides not matched to a gene: 3. This CDR3 contains 13 residues. The CDR3 region has the DNA TGTGCCAGCAGTTGGGGACAGCTCTACGAGCAGTACTTC. Translating it yields CASSWGQLYEQYF.

The chain combines TRBV7-6 with TRBJ2-1, with D perhaps TRBD2 (6 bases). Germline CDR1 is SGHVS and CDR2 is FNYEAQ. The CDR3 sequence is 16 residues long. Trimming pared 5 bases from V and 9 bases from J, leaving 23 bases between. The CDR3 here is CASSLRESGRYGEQFF. The CDR3, as DNA: TGTGCCAGCAGCCTCCGGGAATCAGGGAGGTATGGTGAGCAGTTCTTC.